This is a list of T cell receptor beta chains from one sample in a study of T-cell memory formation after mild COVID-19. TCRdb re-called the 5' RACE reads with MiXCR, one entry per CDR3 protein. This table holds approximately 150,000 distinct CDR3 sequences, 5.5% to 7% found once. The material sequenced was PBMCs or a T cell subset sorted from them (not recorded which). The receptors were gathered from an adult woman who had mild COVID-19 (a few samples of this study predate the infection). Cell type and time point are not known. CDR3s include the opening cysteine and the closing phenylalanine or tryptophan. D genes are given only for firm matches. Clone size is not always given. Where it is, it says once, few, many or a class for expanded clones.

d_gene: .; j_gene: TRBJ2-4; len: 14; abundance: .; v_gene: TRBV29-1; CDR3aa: CSVLLSATKNIQYF; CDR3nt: TGCAGCGTTCTCCTATCGGCCACCAAAAACATTCAGTACTTC
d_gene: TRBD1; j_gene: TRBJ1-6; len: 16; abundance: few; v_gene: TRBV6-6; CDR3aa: CASDPGQGANNSPLHF; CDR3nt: TGTGCCAGCGATCCGGGACAGGGGGCTAATAATTCACCCCTCCACTTT
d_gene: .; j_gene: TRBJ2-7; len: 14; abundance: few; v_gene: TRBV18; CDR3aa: CASSPNRGGYEQYF; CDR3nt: TGTGCCAGCTCACCTAACAGGGGAGGCTACGAGCAGTACTTC
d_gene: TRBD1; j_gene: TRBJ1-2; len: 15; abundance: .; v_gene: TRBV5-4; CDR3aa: CASTGGTDLRYGYTF; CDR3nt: TGTGCCAGCACCGGCGGGACAGATCTACGCTATGGCTACACCTTC
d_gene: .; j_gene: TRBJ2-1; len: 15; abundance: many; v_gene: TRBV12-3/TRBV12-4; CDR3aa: CASSGQTSSYNEQFF; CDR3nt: TGTGCCAGCAGCGGACAGACGAGCTCCTACAATGAGCAGTTCTTC
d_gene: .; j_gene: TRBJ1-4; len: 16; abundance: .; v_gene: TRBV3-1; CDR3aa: CASSQGPPPSREKLFF; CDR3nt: TGTGCCAGCAGCCAAGGCCCTCCACCATCCCGCGAAAAACTGTTTTTT
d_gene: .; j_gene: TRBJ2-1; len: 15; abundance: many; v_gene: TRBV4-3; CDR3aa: CASSQDLPTSSEQFF; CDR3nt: TGCGCCAGCAGCCAAGATCTCCCTACTAGCTCTGAGCAGTTCTTC
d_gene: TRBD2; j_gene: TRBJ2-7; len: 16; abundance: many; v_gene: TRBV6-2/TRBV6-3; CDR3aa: CASRRSVTGGPGEQYF; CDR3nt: TGTGCCAGCAGACGCAGTGTAACGGGAGGGCCTGGCGAGCAGTACTTC
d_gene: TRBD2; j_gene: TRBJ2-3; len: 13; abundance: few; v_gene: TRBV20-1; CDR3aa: CSAIAGVVDTQYF; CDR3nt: TGCAGTGCTATAGCGGGGGTGGTAGATACGCAGTATTTT
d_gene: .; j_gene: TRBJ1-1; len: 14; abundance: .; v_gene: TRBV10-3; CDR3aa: CAISDGRGDTEAFF; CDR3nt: TGTGCCATCAGTGATGGCAGGGGAGACACTGAAGCTTTCTTT
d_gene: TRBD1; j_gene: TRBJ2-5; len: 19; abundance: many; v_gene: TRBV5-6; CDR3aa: CASSLLAWGTAASQETQYF; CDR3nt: TGTGCCAGCAGCTTGCTCGCTTGGGGGACAGCAGCTTCCCAAGAGACCCAGTACTTC
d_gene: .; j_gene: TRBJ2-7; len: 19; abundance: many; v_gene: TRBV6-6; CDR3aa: CASSYLGTLRLPSSYEQYF; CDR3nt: TGTGCCAGCAGTTACTTAGGGACTCTCCGTCTCCCTAGCTCCTACGAGCAGTACTTC
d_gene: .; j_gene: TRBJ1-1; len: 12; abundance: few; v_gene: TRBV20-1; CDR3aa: CSARGRNTEAFF; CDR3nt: TGCAGTGCTAGGGGCCGGAACACTGAAGCTTTCTTT
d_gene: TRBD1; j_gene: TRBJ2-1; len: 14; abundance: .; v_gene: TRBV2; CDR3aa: CASSLDRGKNEQFF; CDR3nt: TGTGCCAGCAGCCTGGACAGGGGTAAGAATGAGCAGTTCTTC
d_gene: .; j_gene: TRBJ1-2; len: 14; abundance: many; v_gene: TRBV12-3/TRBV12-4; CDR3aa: CASSLWAGEQGYTF; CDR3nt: TGTGCCAGCAGTTTATGGGCAGGGGAGCAGGGCTACACCTTC
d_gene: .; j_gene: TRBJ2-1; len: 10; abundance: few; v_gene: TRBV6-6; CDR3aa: CASNRNEQFF; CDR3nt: TGTGCCAGCAACAGGAATGAGCAGTTCTTC
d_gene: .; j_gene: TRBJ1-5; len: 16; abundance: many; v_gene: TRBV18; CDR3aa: CASSPSPGNANQPQHF; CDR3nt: TGTGCCAGCTCACCATCCCCAGGTAACGCTAACCAGCCCCAGCATTTT
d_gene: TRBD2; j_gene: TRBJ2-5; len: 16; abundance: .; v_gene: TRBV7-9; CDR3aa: CASSSQGLAGPGTQYF; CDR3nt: TGTGCCAGCAGCTCTCAGGGTCTAGCGGGGCCGGGGACCCAGTACTTC
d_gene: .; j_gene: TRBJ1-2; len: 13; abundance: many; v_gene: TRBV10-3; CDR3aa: CAISEDRGYGYTF; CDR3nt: TGTGCCATCAGTGAGGACCGGGGCTATGGCTACACCTTC
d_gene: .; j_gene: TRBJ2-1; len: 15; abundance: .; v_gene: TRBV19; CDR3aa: CASSQRWTTYNEQFF; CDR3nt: TGTGCCAGTAGCCAAAGATGGACTACCTACAATGAGCAGTTCTTC
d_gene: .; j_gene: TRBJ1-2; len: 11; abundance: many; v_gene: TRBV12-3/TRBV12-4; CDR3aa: CASSLNYGYTF; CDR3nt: TGTGCCAGCAGTTTGAACTATGGCTACACCTTC
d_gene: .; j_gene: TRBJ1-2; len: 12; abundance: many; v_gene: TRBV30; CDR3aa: CARIEGLYGYTF; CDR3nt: TGTGCCCGCATAGAGGGACTCTATGGCTACACCTTC
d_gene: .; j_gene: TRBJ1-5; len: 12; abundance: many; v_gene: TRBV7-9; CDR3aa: CASSLTNQPQHF; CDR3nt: TGTGCCAGCAGCCTGACCAATCAGCCCCAGCATTTT
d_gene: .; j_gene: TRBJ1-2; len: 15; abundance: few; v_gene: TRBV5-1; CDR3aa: CASSLDQGGTYGYTF; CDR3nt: TGCGCCAGCAGCTTGGATCAGGGAGGGACTTATGGCTACACCTTC
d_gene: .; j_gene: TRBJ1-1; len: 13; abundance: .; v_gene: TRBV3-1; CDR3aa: CASSQGRGTEAFF; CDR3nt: TGTGCCAGCAGCCAAGGCCGGGGAACTGAAGCTTTCTTT
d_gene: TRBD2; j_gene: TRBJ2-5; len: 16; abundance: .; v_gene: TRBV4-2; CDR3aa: CASSQEAGRGQETQYF; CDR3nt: TGTGCCAGCAGCCAAGAAGCCGGGAGGGGACAAGAGACCCAGTACTTC
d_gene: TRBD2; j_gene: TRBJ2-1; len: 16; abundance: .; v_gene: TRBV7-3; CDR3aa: CASSLMGTSGRNEQFF; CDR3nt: TGTGCCAGCAGCTTAATGGGGACTAGCGGGAGGAATGAGCAGTTCTTC
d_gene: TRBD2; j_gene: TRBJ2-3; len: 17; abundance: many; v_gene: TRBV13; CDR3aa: CASSLGASGSPGDTQYF; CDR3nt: TGTGCCAGCAGCTTAGGAGCAAGCGGGAGTCCTGGGGATACGCAGTATTTT
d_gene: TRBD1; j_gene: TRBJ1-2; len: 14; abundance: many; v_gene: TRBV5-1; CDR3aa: CASSFGTGGGGYTF; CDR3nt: TGCGCCAGCAGCTTCGGGACAGGGGGAGGTGGCTACACCTTC
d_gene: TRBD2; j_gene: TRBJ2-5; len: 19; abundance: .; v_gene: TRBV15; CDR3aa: CATSSPRGGRGTSEETQYF; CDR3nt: TGTGCCACCAGCAGCCCTCGCGGAGGAAGGGGGACTAGCGAAGAGACCCAGTACTTC
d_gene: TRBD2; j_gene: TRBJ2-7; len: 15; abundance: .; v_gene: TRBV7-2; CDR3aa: CASSLDLAVAYEQYF; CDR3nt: TGTGCCAGCAGCTTAGACCTAGCGGTAGCCTACGAGCAGTACTTC
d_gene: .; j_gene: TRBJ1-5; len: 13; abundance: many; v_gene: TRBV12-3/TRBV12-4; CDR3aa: CASSFEVNQPQHF; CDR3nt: TGTGCCAGCAGTTTTGAGGTCAATCAGCCCCAGCATTTT
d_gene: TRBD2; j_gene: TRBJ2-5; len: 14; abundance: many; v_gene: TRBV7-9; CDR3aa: CASNPTSVGGTQYF; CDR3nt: TGTGCCAGCAACCCAACTAGCGTCGGTGGGACCCAGTACTTC
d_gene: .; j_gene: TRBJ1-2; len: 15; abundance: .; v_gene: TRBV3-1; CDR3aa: CASSLTDRSGYGYTF; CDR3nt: TGTGCCAGCAGCCTCACCGACAGATCCGGCTATGGCTACACCTTC
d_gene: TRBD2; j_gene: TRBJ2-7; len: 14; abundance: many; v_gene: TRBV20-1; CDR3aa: CSARGRLAGSEQYF; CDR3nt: TGCAGTGCTAGGGGCCGACTAGCGGGAAGTGAGCAGTACTTC
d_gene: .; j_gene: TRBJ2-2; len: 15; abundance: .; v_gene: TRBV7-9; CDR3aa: CASSPNTANTGELFF; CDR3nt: TGTGCCAGCAGCCCCAATACAGCGAACACCGGGGAGCTGTTTTTT
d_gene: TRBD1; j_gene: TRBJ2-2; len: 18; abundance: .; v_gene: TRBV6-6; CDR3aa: CASSPNNRGVSNTGELFF; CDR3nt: TGTGCCAGCAGCCCAAACAACAGGGGAGTTTCGAACACCGGGGAGCTGTTTTTT
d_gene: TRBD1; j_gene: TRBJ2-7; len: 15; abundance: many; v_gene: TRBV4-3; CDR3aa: CASSQGAGQASEQYF; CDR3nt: TGCGCCAGCAGCCAAGGGGCGGGACAGGCCTCCGAGCAGTACTTC
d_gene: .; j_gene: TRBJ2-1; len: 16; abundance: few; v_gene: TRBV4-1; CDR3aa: CASSQESANSYNEQFF; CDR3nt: TGCGCCAGCAGCCAAGAGAGCGCCAACTCCTACAATGAGCAGTTCTTC
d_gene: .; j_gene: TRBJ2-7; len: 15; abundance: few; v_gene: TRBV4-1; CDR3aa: CASRPMTGMANEQYF; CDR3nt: TGCGCCAGCAGGCCCATGACAGGAATGGCTAACGAGCAGTACTTC
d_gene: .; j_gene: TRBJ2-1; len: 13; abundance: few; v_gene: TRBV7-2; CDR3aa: CASSPRRANEQFF; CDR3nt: TGTGCCAGCAGCCCAAGACGAGCCAATGAGCAGTTCTTC
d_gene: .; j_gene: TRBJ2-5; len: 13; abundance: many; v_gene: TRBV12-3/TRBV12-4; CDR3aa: CASSSRTGATQYF; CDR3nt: TGTGCCAGCAGTTCGCGGACCGGCGCGACCCAGTACTTC
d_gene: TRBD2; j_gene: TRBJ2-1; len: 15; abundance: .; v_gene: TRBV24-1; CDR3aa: CATSDRSGRVHEQFF; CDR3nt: TGTGCCACCAGTGACCGCAGCGGGAGGGTTCATGAGCAGTTCTTC